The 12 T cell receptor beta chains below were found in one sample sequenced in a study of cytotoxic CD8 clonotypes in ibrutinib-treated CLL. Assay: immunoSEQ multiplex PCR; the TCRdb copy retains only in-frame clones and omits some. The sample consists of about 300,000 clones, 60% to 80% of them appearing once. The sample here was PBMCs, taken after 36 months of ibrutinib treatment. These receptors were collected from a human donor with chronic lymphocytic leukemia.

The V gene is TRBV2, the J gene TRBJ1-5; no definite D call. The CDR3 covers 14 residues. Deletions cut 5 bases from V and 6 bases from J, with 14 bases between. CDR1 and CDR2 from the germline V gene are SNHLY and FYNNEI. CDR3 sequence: CASSFLALGQPQHF. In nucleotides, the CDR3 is TGTGCCAGCAGTTTTTTGGCTCTCGGTCAGCCCCAGCATTTT.

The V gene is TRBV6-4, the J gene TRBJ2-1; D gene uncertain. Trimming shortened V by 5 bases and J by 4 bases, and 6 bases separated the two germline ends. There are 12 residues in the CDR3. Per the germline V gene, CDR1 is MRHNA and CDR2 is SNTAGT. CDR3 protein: CASSSGYNEQFF. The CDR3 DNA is TGTGCCAGCAGTTCTGGTTACAATGAGCAGTTCTTC.

DNA of the CDR3: TGTGCCAGTAGTATTAGGGTGGACAGGGGTGGCAATCAGCCCCAGCATTTT. This gives the protein CASSIRVDRGGNQPQHF. The chain combines TRBV19 with TRBJ1-5; 9 positions match TRBD1. With V trimmed by 3 bases and J by 2 bases, 8 bases remained unmatched. The CDR3 has 17 amino acids. CDR1 is LNHDA and CDR2 is SQIVND in the germline V gene (reference sequence).

CDR3 in amino acids: CASSQVRGDEQYF. The CDR3 DNA follows: TGCGCCAGCAGCCAAGTGAGAGGGGACGAGCAGTACTTC. The chain carries TRBV4-3 and TRBJ2-7, with D perhaps given as TRBD1 or TRBD2 (5 bases each). The CDR3 consists of 13 residues. Per the germline V gene, CDR1 is LGHNA and CDR2 is YSLEER. Trimming removed 1 base at V and 5 bases at J, with 9 bases between.

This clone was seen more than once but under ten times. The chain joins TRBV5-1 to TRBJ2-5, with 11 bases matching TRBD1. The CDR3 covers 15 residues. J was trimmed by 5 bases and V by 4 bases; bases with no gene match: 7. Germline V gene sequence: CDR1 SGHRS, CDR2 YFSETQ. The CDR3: CASSRSGDRGETQYF. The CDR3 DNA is TGCGCCAGCAGCAGGAGTGGGGACAGGGGGGAGACCCAGTACTTC.

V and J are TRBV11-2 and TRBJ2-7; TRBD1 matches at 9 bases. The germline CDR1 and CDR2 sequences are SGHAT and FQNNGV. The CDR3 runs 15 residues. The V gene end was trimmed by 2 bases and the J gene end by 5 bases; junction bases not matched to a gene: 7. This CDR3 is CASSLPRDRDDEQYF. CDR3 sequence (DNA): TGTGCCAGCAGCTTACCCCGGGACAGGGACGACGAGCAGTACTTC.

CDR3 residues: CASSQAPLPAGGVGQYF. The CDR3 nucleotides read TGCGCCAGCAGCCAAGCCCCCCTACCAGCGGGAGGTGTTGGGCAGTACTTC. V is TRBV4-1 and J is TRBJ2-7; TRBD2 matches 9 bases. The trim removed 1 base at V and 9 bases at J, leaving 16 bases unmatched. Germline loops: CDR1 MGHRA, CDR2 YSYEKL. This CDR3 comprises 17 residues.

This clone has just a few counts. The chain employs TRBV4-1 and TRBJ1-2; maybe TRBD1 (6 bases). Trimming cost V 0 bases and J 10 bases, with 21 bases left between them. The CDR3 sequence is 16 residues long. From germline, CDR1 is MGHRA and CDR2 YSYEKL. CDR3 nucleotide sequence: TGCGCCAGCAGCCAAGATATGTTAGGGGGGGGAAAGTCCTACACCTTC. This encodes CASSQDMLGGGKSYTF.

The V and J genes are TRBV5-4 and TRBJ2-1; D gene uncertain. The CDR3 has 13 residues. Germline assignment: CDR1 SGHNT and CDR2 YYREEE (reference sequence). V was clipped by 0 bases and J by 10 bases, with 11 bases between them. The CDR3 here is CASSLDSATEQFF. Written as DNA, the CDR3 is TGTGCCAGCAGCTTGGATTCAGCAACAGAGCAGTTCTTC.

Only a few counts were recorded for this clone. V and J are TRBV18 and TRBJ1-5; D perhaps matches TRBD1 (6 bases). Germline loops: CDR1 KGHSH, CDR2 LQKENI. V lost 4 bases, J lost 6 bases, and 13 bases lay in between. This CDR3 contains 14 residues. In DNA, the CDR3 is TGTGCCAGCTCACTACAGGGAGCTCGTCAGCCCCAGCATTTT. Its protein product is CASSLQGARQPQHF.

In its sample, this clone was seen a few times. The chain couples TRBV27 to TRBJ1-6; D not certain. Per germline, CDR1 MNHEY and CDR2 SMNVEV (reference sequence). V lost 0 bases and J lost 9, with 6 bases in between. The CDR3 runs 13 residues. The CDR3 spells CASSLSKGSPLHF. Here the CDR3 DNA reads TGTGCCAGCAGTTTATCGAAAGGTTCACCCCTCCACTTT.

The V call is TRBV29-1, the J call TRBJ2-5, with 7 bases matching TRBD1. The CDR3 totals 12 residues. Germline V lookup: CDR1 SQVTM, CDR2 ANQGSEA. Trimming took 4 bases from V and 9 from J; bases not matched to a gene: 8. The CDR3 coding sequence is TGCAGCGTTGGACAGGGCCTGCAGGCCCAGTACTTC. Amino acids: CSVGQGLQAQYF. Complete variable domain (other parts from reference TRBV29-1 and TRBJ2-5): SAVISQKPSRDICQRGTSLTIQCQVDSQVTMMFWYRQQPGQSLTLIATANQGSEATYESGFVIDKFPISRPNLTFSTLTVSNMSPEDSSIYLCSVGQGLQAQYFGPGTRLLVL.